This TCR beta chain was identified in a study of regulatory dendritic cells for organ transplantation. General observations from the study: The authors noted considerable between-person heterogeneity in alloreactive memory CD8+ cells.

On this clone: Its antigen is unknown.

V lost 0 bases to trimming and J lost 7 bases, with 19 bases between them. The CDR3 sequence is 17 residues long. Clones were sequenced by immunoSEQ multiplex PCR, and TCRdb holds only the in-frame ones, with some missing. The sample carries fewer than 40,000 clones, 90% to 95% recorded once. The rearrangement uses TRBV23-1 and TRBJ1-5, with D tentatively TRBD1 (5 bases). TRBV23-1 carries the ORF label, with uncertain function. The material sequenced was naive CD8+ T cells from blood. Subset indicated: CD45RA+ naive T cells. The receptor was derived from a human donor in good health. The CDR3 here is CASSQSDWIRVSQPQHF. CDR3 coding DNA: TGCGCCAGCAGTCAATCGGATTGGATCAGGGTGTCGCAGCCCCAGCATTTT.